Listed here is a single TCR beta chain. No cognate antigen has been identified for it. Qualities for individual bases were not recorded, and no much larger clone is one base off. V trim: 2 bases; J trim: 2 bases; unmatched bases: 9. CDR1 and CDR2 are drawn from the germline V gene: SNHLY, FYNNEI. The CDR3 measures 16 amino acids from cysteine to phenylalanine. The sequence is cut down to CDR3 DNA, 48 bases in frame from base 1. The cohort was made up of approximately 670 healthy bone marrow donors. At the time of sampling, all cohort members were nominally healthy, though unrecorded immune exposures were likely present. The donor tested CMV seropositive and was one of the 289 seropositive cohort members. A peripheral blood sample was provided by each donor, and peripheral blood mononuclear cells were used for TCR beta sequencing. The Qiagen DNeasy Blood Extraction Kit was used to extract genomic DNA from the blood cell samples.

This entry is derived from a study of cytomegalovirus exposure and HLA in healthy donors (dated by TCRdb to about 2017). Context from the whole study: An earlier analysis of under 600 of the donors reported about 290 Gb of sequence data and about 100 million unique TCR beta sequences from roughly 200 million T cells. An early release that covered 500 to 800 HLA-typed donors contained approximately 300 gigabases of sequencing data and tens of millions of unique TCR sequences. Of the roughly 400 genotyped donors, roughly 76% were placed in the genetic ancestry cluster associated with self-reported Caucasian donors. The aim of the study was to test whether cataloging public T cell receptors could identify signatures of past pathogen exposure. Using immunosequencing, the study profiled T cell repertoires from about 620 subjects and related those repertoires to cytomegalovirus serostatus. Besides the first cohort of 666 subjects, a separate validation cohort made up of around 120 different subjects was used. To predict cytomegalovirus infection status, the study brought together high-throughput TCR immunosequencing, statistical association of individual TCRs with disease status, and machine learning. A later analysis re-examined previously published TCR beta repertoires from 500 to 700 donors and added high-resolution HLA genotyping to investigate patterns of TCR occurrence. In the later analysis, no new phenotypic data were used to find candidate immune exposures; instead, reliance was placed on TCR beta sequences and their occurrence across donors. An earlier analysis of around 580 of the donors used high-throughput TCR beta sequencing to judge whether each TCR beta V gene segment behaved as functional or pseudogenic. Donor age, sex, ethnicity and CMV serostatus were compiled alongside the repertoire data. A later genetic analysis used genome-wide SNP genotypes for about 60% of the 666 donors, treating that subset as a discovery cohort. Every repertoire in the discovery cohort had been generated on one and the same sequencing platform. HLA typing included class I and class II loci at four-digit resolution. The number of donors typed differed by locus, with 629-630 for A, B, C, DRB1 and DQB1, 522 for DQA1, over 600 for DPA1, and some 450 for DPB1. Several DR-DQ haplotypes were treated as single units for association and clustering because of strong linkage in the cohort. On average, around 240,000 unique TCR beta nucleotide sequences were sequenced per donor among more than 350 genotyped donors of the cohort, with approximately 18% of those sequences being non-productive. Beyond this particular receptor, the publication reports: An earlier analysis of around 540 of the donors showed that most TCR beta V segments appeared in productive rearrangements either about 90% or about 30% of the time, which broadly matched IMGT annotations. A later analysis associated about 17,000 TCR beta sequences with specific HLA alleles at a false discovery rate of 0.05. A cluster of highly shared sequence variants was judged likely to be a technical artifact of the sequencing pipeline. Cytomegalovirus status was reported to be diagnosed by the classifier with high specificity and sensitivity in both the original and validation cohorts. Linkage disequilibrium might explain the correlated functional status among segregating V segments, but an unknown experimental factor could not be ruled out. A further reported finding was that TCR beta sequences accurately predicted the HLA-A and HLA-B alleles for most subjects in the first cohort. Because some donors lacked HLA typing at each locus, the association tests relied only on the typed subset. The earlier analysis of around 600 of the donors excluded roughly 16 rarely observed V segments, including chromosome 9 orphons, because counts were too low. In vitro tests confirmed that three of the cytomegalovirus-associated TCR beta chains recognize cytomegalovirus antigens. Strong co-occurrence of HLA alleles, especially DR and DQ, made assigning TCR associations to individual alleles difficult. A later analysis found that HLA-associated TCR beta chains were more clonally expanded and had lower generation probabilities than equally common non-associated chains. According to a later genetic analysis, donors in an Asian-associated ancestry cluster had fewer N-insertions in productive TCRs than the approximately 700-donor mean. Sequencing depth was assumed to be roughly uniform across donors in the presence/absence analyses, though that assumption may not hold. According to a later analysis, parvovirus B19, influenza, CMV and Epstein-Barr virus appeared linked to several top co-occurrence clusters. Immune exposure information for the cohort was limited to CMV serostatus. In a later analysis, TCR association rates were found to vary across HLA loci, with the most associated TCRs seen for DRB1 alleles and the fewest for HLA-C alleles. A later genetic analysis associated a missense DCLRE1C variant with V-gene and J-gene trimming of TCR beta chains, and an independent cohort replicated the association. The study gave a list of 150 to 200 TCR beta chains associated with cytomegalovirus. Because the 87-base-pair reads could not distinguish some IMGT-functional V segments, including TRBV6-2 and TRBV6-3, those segments were excluded. A later analysis found that most CMV-associated TCR beta chains appeared HLA-restricted, with HLA associations seemingly driven largely by CMV exposure. This cohort had only TCR beta chains sequenced, and the lack of alpha or paired-chain data limited which features could be detected. The authors suggested that the approach could potentially be extended to other disease states and immunological phenotypes. Most TCR sequences were observed very rarely across donors, whereas some public TCRs were present in many individuals.

Library preparation employed the immunoSEQ multiplex PCR assay. The multiplex PCR relied on a mix of 60 forward primers for TCR Vbeta segments and 13 reverse primers for TCR Jbeta segments. The CDR3 region of rearranged TCR beta genes was amplified from genomic DNA by a multiplex PCR assay. The Illumina HiSeq System was used to sequence the amplified TCR beta libraries as 87-base-pair reads. From the authors' description of their analysis: A later analysis counted about 80 million unique TCR beta chains across the 550 to 750 repertoires, and roughly 11 million of these chains were shared by at least two donors. Raw reads were error-corrected and collapsed into unique sequences with a nearest-neighbor algorithm that merged closely related sequences to remove PCR and sequencing errors. CDR3 sequences were aligned to IMGT reference sequences to assign V, D and J gene segments. For a sequence to be retained, at least a six-nucleotide match to both a V gene segment and a J gene segment was required. A rearrangement was called productive if the CDR3 had no stop codons and remained in frame with V and J, and every other rearrangement was called non-productive. Following IMGT convention, CDR3 was defined as the stretch from the second conserved V-encoded cysteine to the conserved J-encoded phenylalanine. The earlier analysis of a few hundred of the donors excluded sequences that lacked an unambiguous match to a single V gene segment. In an earlier analysis of roughly 500 of the donors, V segments were called functional above 56.7% productive rearrangements and were called segregating when the between-donor standard deviation exceeded 5%. A statistical classification framework was built for diagnosing cytomegalovirus status from the catalog of TCR beta chain sequences. V and J gene assignment, in a later analysis, came from comparing TCR nucleotide sequences with IMGT/GENE-DB human TR gene sequences. In a later analysis, CDR3 sequences and most-parsimonious VDJ recombination scenarios were assigned using the TCRdist pipeline. In a later analysis, each TCR beta chain was defined by its CDR3 amino acid sequence together with its V-gene family, and reads without a unique V-gene family were excluded. To address suspected cross-contamination and a sequencing artifact, a later analysis removed approximately 600 highly shared, low-generation-probability nucleotide sequences. In a later analysis, a clonal expansion index was calculated for each public chain from normalized within-repertoire ranks of inferred template counts. A later analysis computed generation probabilities with a VDJ recombination model fitted to out-of-frame rearrangements, and checked the results against IGoR. A later analysis scored TCR-TCR, TCR-HLA and TCR-CMV co-occurrence with hypergeometric tests, applying a repertoire-size bias correction to TCR pairs. To estimate false discovery rates, a later analysis permuted the HLA or CMV assignments 20 times. In a later analysis, co-occurring TCRs were grouped with DBSCAN, and TCRdist sequence similarity was added when clustering was performed within HLA-allele-positive subsets. For co-occurrence clustering, repertoires with fewer than 30,000 or more than 120,000 public chains were excluded, along with a handful of repertoires with anomalous nucleotide sharing. In its TCRdb copy, this immuneACCESS table keeps in-frame sequences only and misses some clones. Where compared with another copy, unresolved V genes explain less than half of these, and the others have no known cause. Clone size and V and J calls were adopted from that table, with D and trimming inferred from the DNA. The table for this sample lists around 110,000 clones; 79% of them were counted only once. In total, the top ten clones hold around 4.5% of the sample.

This TCR was recovered from a man younger than 40 in good health and CMV-seropositive. Sequencing used PBMCs. The V gene is TRBV2 and the J gene is TRBJ2-7; 7 bases in the junction line up with TRBD1. The CDR3 region: CASSEYVTGPAYEQYF. Read as DNA, the sequence is TGTGCCAGCAGTGAATACGTGACAGGGCCCGCCTACGAGCAGTACTTC.